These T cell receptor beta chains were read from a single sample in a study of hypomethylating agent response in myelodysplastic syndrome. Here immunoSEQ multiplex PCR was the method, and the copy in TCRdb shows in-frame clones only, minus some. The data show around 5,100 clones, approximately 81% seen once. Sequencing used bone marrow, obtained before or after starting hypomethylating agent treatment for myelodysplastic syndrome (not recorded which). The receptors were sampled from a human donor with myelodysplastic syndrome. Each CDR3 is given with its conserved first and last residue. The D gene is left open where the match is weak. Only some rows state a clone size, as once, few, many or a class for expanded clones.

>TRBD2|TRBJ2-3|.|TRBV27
TGTGCCAGCAGTCTAGCGGGGGGGCAAAAGACGCAGTATTTT
CASSLAGGQKTQYF
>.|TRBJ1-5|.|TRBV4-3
TGCGCCAGCAGCCAAGTTGGGGGGGCTCAGCCCCAGCATTTT
CASSQVGGAQPQHF
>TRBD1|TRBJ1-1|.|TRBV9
TGTGCCAGCAGCGTAGGTCAGGGGGCGACGATGAACACTGAAGCTTTCTTT
CASSVGQGATMNTEAFF
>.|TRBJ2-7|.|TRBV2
TGTGCCAGCAGCCTATTCCGGGGGGCGGGCTACGAGCAGTACTTC
CASSLFRGAGYEQYF
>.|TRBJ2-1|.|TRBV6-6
TGTGCCAGCAGTTACTCTGAGAGGCCCGAGTTCTTC
CASSYSERPEFF
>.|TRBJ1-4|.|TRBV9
TGTGCCAGCAGCGTAGGGATTGCAACTAATGAAAAACTGTTTTTT
CASSVGIATNEKLFF
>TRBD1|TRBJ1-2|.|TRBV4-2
TGTGCCAGCAGCCCCACGGGACAGCCCCGCCCTAACTATGGCTACACCTTC
CASSPTGQPRPNYGYTF
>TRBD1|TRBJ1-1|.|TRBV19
TGTGCCAGTAGCCGAACAGGGGAGACTGAAGCTTTCTTT
CASSRTGETEAFF
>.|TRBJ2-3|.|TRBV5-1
TGCGCCAGCAGTCCCTACCGGAGAGGGCTTGGAGATACGCAGTATTTT
CASSPYRRGLGDTQYF
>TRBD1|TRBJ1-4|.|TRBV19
TGTGCCAGTAGTATAAGGACAGGGGCATCGGTAGAAAAACTGTTTTTT
CASSIRTGASVEKLFF
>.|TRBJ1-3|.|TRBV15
TGTGCCACCAGCAGAGCGGGCGGGGGGAACACCATATATTTT
CATSRAGGGNTIYF
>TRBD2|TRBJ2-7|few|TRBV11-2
TGTGCCAGCAGTGATCTAGCGGGGGGCCGGTGGGAGCAGTACTTC
CASSDLAGGRWEQYF
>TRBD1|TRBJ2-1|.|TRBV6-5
TGTGCCAGCAACAGGGGCTCCTCCTACAATGAGCAGTTCTTC
CASNRGSSYNEQFF
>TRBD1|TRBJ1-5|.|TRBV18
TGTGCCAGCTCCCACAGGGGGCGCGATCAGCCCCAGCATTTT
CASSHRGRDQPQHF
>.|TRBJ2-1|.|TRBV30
TGTGCCTGGAGTGTGACAAATGAGCAGTTCTTC
CAWSVTNEQFF
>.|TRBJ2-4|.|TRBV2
TGTGCCAGCAACGGGGCCTTAGGAAACATTCAGTACTTC
CASNGALGNIQYF
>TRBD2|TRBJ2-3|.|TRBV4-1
TGCGCCAGCAGGTCGGGACTAGCGGGGTCCACAGATACGCAGTATTTT
CASRSGLAGSTDTQYF
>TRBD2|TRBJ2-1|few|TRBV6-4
TGTGCCAGCAGTCACGAAGCGGGGGTCTCCTACAATGAGCAGTTCTTC
CASSHEAGVSYNEQFF
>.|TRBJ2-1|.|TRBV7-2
TGTGCCAGCAGCTCTTGGATGGGATCCTACAATGAGCAGTTCTTC
CASSSWMGSYNEQFF
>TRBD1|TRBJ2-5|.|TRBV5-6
TGTGCCAGCAGCTTAGCCGACAGGGTCGGAGAGACCCAGTACTTC
CASSLADRVGETQYF
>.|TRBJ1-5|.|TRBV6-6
TGTGCCAGCAGTGATAGCAATCAGCCCCAGCATTTT
CASSDSNQPQHF
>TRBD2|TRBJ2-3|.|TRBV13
TGTGCCAGCAGCTTTCAAGCGGGGGGGCCCGCAGATACGCAGTATTTT
CASSFQAGGPADTQYF
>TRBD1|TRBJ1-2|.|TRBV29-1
TGCAGCTCCTGGGGGGGGGACAGGGAGCCAAGTTACACCTTC
CSSWGGDREPSYTF
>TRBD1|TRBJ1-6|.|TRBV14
TGTGCCAGCAGCCCCGGACAGGTCTATAATTCACCCCTCCACTTT
CASSPGQVYNSPLHF
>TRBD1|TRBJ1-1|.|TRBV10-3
TGTGCCATCAGTGAGTCGGGACAGACGAACACTGAAGCTTTCTTT
CAISESGQTNTEAFF
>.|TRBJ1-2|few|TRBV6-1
TGTGCCAGCAGTTCAAACAGGGATTATGGCTACACCTTC
CASSSNRDYGYTF
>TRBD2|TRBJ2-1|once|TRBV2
TGTGCCAGAGGGGCTAGCGGGTTCGATGAGCAGTTCTTC
CARGASGFDEQFF
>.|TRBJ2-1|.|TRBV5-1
TGCGCCAGCAGCCTGGGCCCGCAGTACAATGAGCAGTTCTTC
CASSLGPQYNEQFF
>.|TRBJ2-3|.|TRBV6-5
TGTGCCAGCGCTCAGGGGTTTAGCACAGATACGCAGTATTTT
CASAQGFSTDTQYF
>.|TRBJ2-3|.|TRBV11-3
TGTGCCAGCAGCCCGACGGATAGGGTGTGGGCAGATACGCAGTATTTT
CASSPTDRVWADTQYF
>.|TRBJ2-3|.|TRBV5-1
TGCGCCAGCAGCTTGGGTGTTGATACGGGTACGCAGTATTTT
CASSLGVDTGTQYF
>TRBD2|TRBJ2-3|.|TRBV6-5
TGTGCCAGCAGGGCCGCTAGCGGGGCCACAGATACGCAGTATTTT
CASRAASGATDTQYF
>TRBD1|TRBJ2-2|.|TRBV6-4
TGTGCCAGCAGTGACCAAGGACAGGGGGCCGGGACCGGGGAGCTGTTTTTT
CASSDQGQGAGTGELFF
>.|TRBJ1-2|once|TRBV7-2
TGTGCCAGCAGCTTGGACTCAGGGGTTCAGAACTATGGCTACACCTTC
CASSLDSGVQNYGYTF
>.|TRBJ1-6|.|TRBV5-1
TGCGCCAGCAGCTTGGACAGCCTCTATAATTCACCCCTCCACTTT
CASSLDSLYNSPLHF
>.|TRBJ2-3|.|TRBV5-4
TGTGCCAGCAGCTTGGTTGCAGGGCTCTCAGATACGCAGTATTTT
CASSLVAGLSDTQYF
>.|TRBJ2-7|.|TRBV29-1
TGCAGCGTTGAACTTGGACAGTCCAACTACGAGCAGTACTTC
CSVELGQSNYEQYF
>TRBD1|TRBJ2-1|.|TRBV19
TGTGCCAGTATCCGACAGGGTGGGAATGAGCAGTTCTTC
CASIRQGGNEQFF